These T cell receptor beta chains were read from a single sample in a study of technical replicates of blood from a handful of donors. Only in-frame clones appear in the TCRdb table, and some are missing; sequencing was by immunoSEQ multiplex PCR. The sample comprises some 100,000 clones, roughly 95% of which are singletons, and 0.2% to 0.25% rests with the top ten. What was sequenced was T cells isolated from PBMCs. The receptors originated from a human donor in good health. CDR3s include the opening cysteine and the closing phenylalanine or tryptophan. A D gene is named only where the DNA matches it firmly.

15,TRBV7-3,TRBJ1-5,.,CASSPGGSGNQPQHF
15,TRBV6-6,TRBJ2-3,TRBD1,CASSYPGQVADTQYF
14,TRBV9,TRBJ2-7,.,CASSVDLASYEQYF
14,TRBV5-1,TRBJ2-2,TRBD2,CASSQGGATGELFF
14,TRBV28,TRBJ2-7,TRBD1,CASSLGQGPYEQYF
14,TRBV2,TRBJ1-1,.,CASRSGAANTEAFF
13,TRBV5-1,TRBJ2-7,TRBD1,CASSFAGGDGAYF
15,TRBV7-3,TRBJ2-2,.,CASSLINREGGELFF
16,TRBV27,TRBJ2-7,TRBD1,CASALDPGQGFYEQYF
11,TRBV19,TRBJ2-2,.,CASANTGELFF
16,TRBV19,TRBJ2-5,TRBD2,CASSGGLAGTQETQYF
14,TRBV7-9,TRBJ1-2,TRBD1,CASSLYRGQDGYTF